A single sample is the source of the 27 T cell receptor beta chains below, sequenced in a study of radiotherapy plus CTLA-4 blockade in lung cancer. Profiling relied on immunoSEQ multiplex PCR, and the TCRdb table lists in-frame clones only, not all of them. The sample has roughly 85,000 clones, approximately 86% seen once. The specimen comprised peripheral blood, sampled from a patient treated with radiotherapy plus ipilimumab. The receptors originated from a human donor with non-small cell lung cancer that progressed on radiotherapy plus ipilimumab.

This rearrangement joins TRBV4-1 to TRBJ1-1; D is possibly TRBD1 (5 bases). The V and J ends lost 3 bases and 8 bases respectively, with 25 bases between them. The CDR3 is 17 amino acids. The germline CDR1 and CDR2 sequences are MGHRA and YSYEKL. CDR3: CASSQRAPLRGPEEAFF. The CDR3 DNA reads TGCGCCAGCAGCCAGCGCGCGCCTCTTAGGGGTCCTGAAGAAGCTTTCTTT.

The gene calls are TRBV7-9 and TRBJ1-2; possible D gene TRBD1, 6 bases. The CDR3 runs 12 residues. With 9 bases removed from V and 8 bases from J, the gap between germline ends came to 16 bases. Germline V lookup: CDR1 SEHNR, CDR2 FQNEAQ (reference sequence). The DNA for the CDR3 is TGTGCCAGAGACAGGACCGGCGGGGGCTACACCTTC. This sequence encodes CARDRTGGGYTF.

CDR3 protein: CASSQDRLASEQYF. In nucleotides, the CDR3 is TGTGCCAGCAGCCAAGATCGTCTAGCCTCCGAGCAGTACTTC. This sequence joins TRBV4-2 and TRBJ2-7, with D possibly being TRBD2 (5 bases). V was cut by 0 bases and J by 6 bases, with 12 bases left in between. This CDR3 has 14 residues. Germline V gene lookup returns CDR1 LGHNA and CDR2 YNFKEQ.

In DNA, the CDR3 is TGTGCCAGCAGCCCGAGCCCAGGGTTACTGAACACTGAAGCTTTCTTT. Translation: CASSPSPGLLNTEAFF. The V and J genes are TRBV5-4 and TRBJ1-1, with D perhaps TRBD1 (5 bases). The CDR3 loop spans 16 amino acids. Trimming removed 4 bases at V and 0 bases at J, with 16 bases between. CDR1 and CDR2 (germline): SGHNT, YYREEE (reference sequence).

The V call is TRBV12-5, the J call TRBJ2-5, with TRBD1 as a possible D gene (6 bases). The germline V gene has CDR1 LGHNT and CDR2 FRNRAP. Trimming cost V 0 bases and J 1 base, with 6 bases left between them. CDR3 length: 14 residues. CDR3 in DNA: TGTGCTAGTGGTTTGGTAGGGGGCCAAGAGACCCAGTACTTC. It translates to CASGLVGGQETQYF.

The chain is built from TRBV13 and TRBJ1-2; D may be TRBD1 (5 bases). Trimming cost V 4 bases and J 5 bases, with 20 bases left between them. Germline V CDR1 and CDR2: PRHDT, FYEKMQ (reference sequence). This CDR3 is built from 16 residues. CDR3 amino acids: CASSSQGAGRNYGYTF. DNA for the CDR3: TGTGCCAGCAGCTCCCAGGGAGCCGGTAGGAATTATGGCTACACCTTC.

The gene calls are TRBV5-6 and TRBJ2-1; D not certain. Germline CDR1 is SGHDT and CDR2 is YYEEEE. Between the trimmed V and J ends, which lost 4 bases and 5 bases, there was a span of 16 bases. This CDR3 spans 15 amino acids. The CDR3 loop is CASSPRSLPNNEQFF. The CDR3 bases are TGTGCCAGCAGCCCTCGAAGCCTGCCCAACAATGAGCAGTTCTTC.

This clone occurred a few times. The rearrangement joins TRBV19 to TRBJ1-5, with TRBD1 matching 7 bases. The germline CDR1 and CDR2 sequences are LNHDA and SQIVND (reference sequence). The CDR3 extends over 15 amino acids. The ends lost 4 bases at V and 4 bases at J; junction bases unmatched: 7. CDR3 region: CASSTDRARNQPQHF. As DNA, the CDR3 is TGTGCCAGTAGTACAGACAGGGCGAGGAATCAGCCCCAGCATTTT.

This rearrangement joins TRBV5-4 to TRBJ1-1; D remains ambiguous. Germline CDR1 SGHNT, CDR2 YYREEE (reference sequence). With 0 bases removed from V and 0 bases from J, the gap between germline ends came to 9 bases. The CDR3 contains 15 residues. The CDR3 nucleotides read TGTGCCAGCAGCTTGGTGGGCGGTGTGAACACTGAAGCTTTCTTT. Translated: CASSLVGGVNTEAFF.

The V call is TRBV5-4, the J call TRBJ2-7; 7 bases are shared with TRBD2. This CDR3 region has 14 residues. Trimming at V came to 0 bases and at J to 3 bases, leaving 3 bases not matched to a gene. Germline CDR1 SGHNT, CDR2 YYREEE (reference sequence). CDR3 nucleotide sequence: TGTGCCAGCAGCTTGGACGGGGGGTTCTACGAGCAGTACTTC. It is translated as CASSLDGGFYEQYF.

The V call is TRBV7-2, the J call TRBJ2-1; D is unresolved. Germline CDR1 reads SGHTA; CDR2 reads FQGNSA. The germline V and J ends were trimmed by 5 bases and 7 bases, with 15 bases remaining between them. This CDR3 region has 14 residues. The CDR3 here is CASSTVGSMNEQFF. The CDR3 DNA follows: TGTGCCAGCAGCACCGTGGGCAGTATGAATGAGCAGTTCTTC.

V is TRBV18 and J is TRBJ1-6; the match to TRBD1 covers 10 bases. Germline lookup yields CDR1 KGHSH and CDR2 LQKENI. V dropped 3 bases and J dropped 8; count of bases not matched to a gene: 1. The length of the CDR3 is 14 residues. For the CDR3, the DNA is TGTGCCAGCTCACCCGGGACAGGGGATTCACCCCTCCACTTT. Its translation: CASSPGTGDSPLHF. Complete variable domain (other parts from reference TRBV18 and TRBJ1-6): NAGVMQNPRHLVRRRGQEARLRCSPMKGHSHVYWYRQLPEEGLKFMVYLQKENIIDESGMPKERFSAEFPKEGPSILRIQQVVRGDSAAYFCASSPGTGDSPLHFGNGTRLTVT.

The chain uses TRBV5-1 and TRBJ2-1; maybe TRBD1 (5 bases). V gave up 4 bases and J gave up 8 bases, with 19 bases separating them. The CDR3 spans 15 residues. Looked up from germline, CDR1 is SGHRS and CDR2 is YFSETQ. The CDR3 protein is CASSARESPSYEQFF. CDR3 DNA: TGCGCCAGCAGCGCCAGGGAATCCCCTTCATATGAGCAGTTCTTC. The full variable domain, completed using reference TRBV5-1 and TRBJ2-1, is KAGVTQTPRYLIKTRGQQVTLSCSPISGHRSVSWYQQTPGQGLQFLFEYFSETQRNKGNFPGRFSGRQFSNSRSEMNVSTLELGDSALYLCASSARESPSYEQFFGPGTRLTVL.

The chain joins TRBV30 to TRBJ2-1; possibly TRBD1 or TRBD2 for D (7 bases each). CDR1 and CDR2 (germline): GTSNPN, SVGIG (reference sequence). The CDR3 is made up of 14 amino acids. V lost 4 bases to trimming and J lost 3 bases, with 13 bases between them. CDR3 in amino acids: CAWISGTVYNEQFF. As DNA, the CDR3 is TGTGCCTGGATCAGCGGGACAGTCTACAATGAGCAGTTCTTC.

The chain couples TRBV2 to TRBJ1-5, with TRBD1 matching 10 bases. CDR1 is SNHLY, CDR2 FYNNEI, per germline. J was trimmed by 3 bases and V by 6 bases; bases with no gene match: 5. The CDR3 extends over 15 amino acids. The CDR3 region is CASRPGTGDNQPQHF. In DNA form, the CDR3 reads TGTGCCAGCAGGCCCGGGACAGGGGACAATCAGCCCCAGCATTTT. Complete variable domain (other parts from reference TRBV2 and TRBJ1-5): EPEVTQTPSHQVTQMGQEVILRCVPISNHLYFYWYRQILGQKVEFLVSFYNNEISEKSEIFDDQFSVERPDGSNFTLKIRSTKLEDSAMYFCASRPGTGDNQPQHFGDGTRLSIL.

The DNA for the CDR3 is TGTGCCAGCAGTTGGGCCGAGAACACTGAAGCTTTCTTT. Translated: CASSWAENTEAFF. This rearrangement joins TRBV7-9 to TRBJ1-1, with D unclear. Germline loops: CDR1 SEHNR, CDR2 FQNEAQ (reference sequence). The V end lost 6 bases, the J end lost 1 base, and 9 bases lay between the germline ends. The CDR3 covers 13 residues.

This clone has a single count. This rearrangement joins TRBV6-1 to TRBJ1-2, with D perhaps TRBD1 (5 bases). Germline V gene data show CDR1 as MNHNS and CDR2 as SASEGT. The V and J ends lost 8 bases and 7 bases respectively, with 14 bases between them. The CDR3 contains 12 residues. CDR3 nucleotides: TGTGCCAGCCGGCCAGGGCAGTTTGGCTACACCTTC. Translated, it gives CASRPGQFGYTF.

This rearrangement joins TRBV11-3 to TRBJ2-7, with TRBD2 matching 7 bases. Germline CDR1 and CDR2: SGHNT and YENEEA. The CDR3 spans 13 residues. V was pared by 3 bases and J by 6 bases, with 5 bases of the junction left unmatched. The CDR3 DNA follows: TGTGCCAGCAGCTTCGCTACGGGGGGCGAGCAGTACTTC. It codes for CASSFATGGEQYF.

The chain uses TRBV15 and TRBJ1-5; D might be TRBD1 (6 bases). In germline, CDR1 is LNHNV, CDR2 YYDKDF (reference sequence). CDR3 length: 15 residues. V dropped 8 bases and J dropped 2 bases, with 16 bases sitting between them. The CDR3 loop is CATGLGGYGNQPQHF. The CDR3 coding sequence is TGTGCCACCGGTTTAGGGGGGTATGGCAATCAGCCCCAGCATTTT. The full variable domain, rest sourced from reference TRBV15 and TRBJ1-5, is DAMVIQNPRYQVTQFGKPVTLSCSQTLNHNVMYWYQQKSSQAPKLLFHYYDKDFNNEADTPDNFQSRRPNTSFCFLDIRSPGLGDTAMYLCATGLGGYGNQPQHFGDGTRLSIL.

The rearrangement links TRBV4-2 to TRBJ2-1; D gene unclear. Trimming took off 0 bases at V and 13 bases at J, with 10 bases between the two ends. The CDR3 runs to 12 residues. CDR1 is LGHNA, CDR2 YNFKEQ, per germline. CDR3 DNA sequence: TGTGCCAGCAGCCAAGATAACAGCAGACAGTTCTTC. It encodes CASSQDNSRQFF.

This clone showed up just once. The chain carries TRBV6-1 and TRBJ2-5; no clear D. CDR3 length: 12 residues. Germline V lookup: CDR1 MNHNS, CDR2 SASEGT. The ends were cut back, 6 bases at V and 5 bases at J, with 10 bases in the middle. Here the CDR3 reads CASRPAGETQYF. The CDR3, as DNA: TGTGCCAGCAGACCAGCAGGCGAGACCCAGTACTTC.

V is TRBV18 and J is TRBJ1-1; no firm D call. The CDR3 has 13 residues. Per germline, CDR1 KGHSH and CDR2 LQKENI. The V end was cut by 2 bases, the J end by 6 bases, with 10 bases between. CDR3 coding DNA: TGTGCCAGCTCACCAAGAAGTGTTTCTGAAGCTTTCTTT. Its translation: CASSPRSVSEAFF. The variable domain in full, completed from reference TRBV18 and TRBJ1-1, reads NAGVMQNPRHLVRRRGQEARLRCSPMKGHSHVYWYRQLPEEGLKFMVYLQKENIIDESGMPKERFSAEFPKEGPSILRIQQVVRGDSAAYFCASSPRSVSEAFFGQGTRLTVV.

This clone is a singleton in its sample. The rearrangement links TRBV9 to TRBJ2-3, with D unresolved. Trimming stripped 2 bases from V and 2 bases from J, with 6 bases between. Looked up from germline, CDR1 is SGDLS and CDR2 is YYNGEE. The CDR3 runs 13 residues. The CDR3 DNA reads TGTGCCAGCAGCGTGTCTCCCACAGATACGCAGTATTTT. It is translated as CASSVSPTDTQYF.

V and J are TRBV7-9 and TRBJ1-6; perhaps TRBD1 as D (6 bases). V shed 5 bases and J shed 0 bases, with 14 bases lying between them. CDR3 size: 17 residues. Germline V gene lookup returns CDR1 SEHNR and CDR2 FQNEAQ (reference sequence). The CDR3 DNA follows: TGTGCCAGCAGCGTGGGTGGGGGGCGCTCCTATAATTCACCCCTCCACTTT. Its protein is CASSVGGGRSYNSPLHF.

This clone was detected only a few times. The chain links TRBV7-2 to TRBJ2-7; TRBD2 matches at 9 bases. CDR3 length: 15 amino acids. Germline loops: CDR1 SGHTA, CDR2 FQGNSA. J gave up 3 bases and V 1 base, and 4 bases lay outside the gene matches. CDR3 amino acids: CASSLVELAGYEQYF. The CDR3 DNA sequence: TGTGCCAGCAGCTTAGTGGAACTAGCGGGCTACGAGCAGTACTTC.

A single count supports this clone. The J gene is TRBJ1-2, the V gene TRBV29-1; D remains unclear. CDR1 and CDR2 (germline): SQVTM, ANQGSEA. Trimming cost V 4 bases and J 4 bases, with 10 bases left between them. This CDR3 has 12 residues. The CDR3 protein is CSVVVPPYGYTF. CDR3 nucleotide sequence: TGCAGCGTTGTAGTTCCCCCCTATGGCTACACCTTC.

The V gene is TRBV7-2, the J gene TRBJ2-4; D not resolved. The CDR3 is 13 amino acids. Looked up from germline, CDR1 is SGHTA and CDR2 is FQGNSA. V was shortened by 7 bases and J by 1 base, with 8 bases between the two germline ends. The CDR3 sequence: CASNNGAKNIQYF. CDR3 in DNA: TGTGCCAGCAACAACGGGGCCAAAAACATTCAGTACTTC.